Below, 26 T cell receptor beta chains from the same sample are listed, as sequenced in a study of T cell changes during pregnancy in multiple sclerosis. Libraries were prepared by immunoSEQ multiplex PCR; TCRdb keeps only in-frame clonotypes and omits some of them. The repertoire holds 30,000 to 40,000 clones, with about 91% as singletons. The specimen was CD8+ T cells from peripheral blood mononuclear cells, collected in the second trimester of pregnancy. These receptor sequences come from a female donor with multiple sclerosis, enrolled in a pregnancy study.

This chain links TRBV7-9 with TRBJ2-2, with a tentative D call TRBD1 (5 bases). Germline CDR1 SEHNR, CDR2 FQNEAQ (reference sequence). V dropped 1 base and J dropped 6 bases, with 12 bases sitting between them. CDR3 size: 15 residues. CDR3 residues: CASSLVGLRPGELFF. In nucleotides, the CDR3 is TGTGCCAGCAGCTTAGTGGGGCTTAGGCCCGGGGAGCTGTTTTTT.

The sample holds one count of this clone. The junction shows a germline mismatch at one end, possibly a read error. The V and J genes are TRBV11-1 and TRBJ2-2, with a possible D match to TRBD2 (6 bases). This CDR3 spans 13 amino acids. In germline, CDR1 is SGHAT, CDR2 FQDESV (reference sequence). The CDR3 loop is CASSLAEGVELFF. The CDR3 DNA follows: TGTGCCAGCAGTTTAGCGGAAGGGGTGGAGCTGTTTTTT.

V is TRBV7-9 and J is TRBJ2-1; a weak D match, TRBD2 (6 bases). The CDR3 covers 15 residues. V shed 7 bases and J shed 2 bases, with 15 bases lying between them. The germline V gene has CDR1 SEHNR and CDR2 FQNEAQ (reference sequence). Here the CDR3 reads CASTAQRAAYNEQFF. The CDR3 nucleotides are TGTGCCAGCACCGCCCAGCGGGCCGCCTACAATGAGCAGTTCTTC.

This CDR3 reads CAVSPGGESYEQYF. The DNA for the CDR3 is TGTGCCGTAAGCCCTGGGGGGGAATCCTACGAGCAGTACTTC. This chain joins TRBV19 and TRBJ2-7; 7 bases map to TRBD2. The CDR3 is 14 amino acids. Trimming removed 11 bases from V and 1 base from J; junction bases left unmatched: 11. Germline lookup yields CDR1 LNHDA and CDR2 SQIVND (reference sequence). The full variable domain, completed using reference TRBV19 and TRBJ2-7, is DGGITQSPKYLFRKEGQNVTLSCEQNLNHDAMYWYRQDPGQGLRLIYYSQIVNDFQKGDIAEGYSVSREKKESFPLTVTSAQKNPTAFYLCAVSPGGESYEQYFGPGTRLTVT.

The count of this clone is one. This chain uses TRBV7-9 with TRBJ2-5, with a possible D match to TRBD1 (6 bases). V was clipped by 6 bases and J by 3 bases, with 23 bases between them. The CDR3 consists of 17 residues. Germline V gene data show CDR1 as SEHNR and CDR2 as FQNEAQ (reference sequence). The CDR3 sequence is CASRAGPLRQVEETQYF. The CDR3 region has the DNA TGTGCCAGCAGAGCAGGCCCACTACGACAGGTAGAAGAGACCCAGTACTTC.

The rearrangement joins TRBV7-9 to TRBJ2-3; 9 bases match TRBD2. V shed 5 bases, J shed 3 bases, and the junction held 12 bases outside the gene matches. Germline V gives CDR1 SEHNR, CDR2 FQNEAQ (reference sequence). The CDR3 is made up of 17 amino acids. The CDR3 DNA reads TGTGCCAGCAGCCCCCCGGGACTAGCACTTTGGACAGATACGCAGTATTTT. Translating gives CASSPPGLALWTDTQYF.

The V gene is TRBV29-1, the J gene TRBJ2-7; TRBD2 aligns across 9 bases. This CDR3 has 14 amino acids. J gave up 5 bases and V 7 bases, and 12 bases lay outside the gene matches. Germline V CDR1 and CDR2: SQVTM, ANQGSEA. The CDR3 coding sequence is TGCAGCGGGAGGGCGGGAGGGCCGGGAGACGAGCAGTACTTC. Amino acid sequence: CSGRAGGPGDEQYF.

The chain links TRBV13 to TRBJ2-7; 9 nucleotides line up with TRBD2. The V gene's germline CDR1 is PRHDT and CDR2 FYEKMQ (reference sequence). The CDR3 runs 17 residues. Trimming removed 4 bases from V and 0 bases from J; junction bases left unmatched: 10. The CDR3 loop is CASSCMGLADSSYEQYF. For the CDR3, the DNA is TGTGCCAGCAGCTGCATGGGACTAGCAGATAGCTCCTACGAGCAGTACTTC.

As DNA, the CDR3 is TGTGCCAGCAGTTTTGAGGGTTACGGCAATCAGCCCCAGCATTTT. It encodes CASSFEGYGNQPQHF. The chain links TRBV27 to TRBJ1-5; D gene uncertain. The germline V and J ends were trimmed by 3 bases and 2 bases, with 11 bases remaining between them. Looked up from germline, CDR1 is MNHEY and CDR2 is SMNVEV (reference sequence). The CDR3 consists of 15 residues.

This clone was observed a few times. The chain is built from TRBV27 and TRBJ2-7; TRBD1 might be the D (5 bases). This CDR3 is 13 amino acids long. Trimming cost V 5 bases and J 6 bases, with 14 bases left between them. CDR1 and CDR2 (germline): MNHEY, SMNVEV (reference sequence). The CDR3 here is CASSRGLRLEQYF. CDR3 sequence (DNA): TGTGCCAGCAGTAGGGGTCTTCGCCTCGAGCAGTACTTC.

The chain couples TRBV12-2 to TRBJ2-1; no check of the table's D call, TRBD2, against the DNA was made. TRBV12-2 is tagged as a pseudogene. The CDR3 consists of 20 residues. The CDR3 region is CASRLSDSSGRTPSYNEQFF. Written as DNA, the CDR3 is TGTGCAAGTCGCTTATCTGATTCTAGCGGGAGGACTCCCTCCTACAATGAGCAGTTCTTC.

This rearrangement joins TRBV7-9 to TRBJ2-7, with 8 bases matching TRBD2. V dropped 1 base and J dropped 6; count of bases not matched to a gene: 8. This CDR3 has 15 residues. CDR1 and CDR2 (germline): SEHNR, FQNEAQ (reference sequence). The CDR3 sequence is CASSLVPGGPSEQYF. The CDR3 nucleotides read TGTGCCAGCAGCTTAGTTCCGGGAGGGCCTAGCGAGCAGTACTTC.

DNA of the CDR3: TGTGCCAGCAGTGAGGTTCCAGCCAGGGGTGGCACCGGGGAGCTGTTTTTT. This gives the protein CASSEVPARGGTGELFF. The rearrangement links TRBV25-1 to TRBJ2-2; D may be TRBD1 (6 bases). Deletions cut 3 bases from V and 4 bases from J, with 18 bases between. Germline lookup yields CDR1 MGHDK and CDR2 SYGVNS. This CDR3 is 17 amino acids long.

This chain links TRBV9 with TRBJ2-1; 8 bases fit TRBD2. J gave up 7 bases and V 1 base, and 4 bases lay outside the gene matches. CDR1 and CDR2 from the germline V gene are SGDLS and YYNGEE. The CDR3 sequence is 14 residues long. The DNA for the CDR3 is TGTGCCAGCAGCGTAAACAGCGGGAGAAATGAGCAGTTCTTC. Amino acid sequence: CASSVNSGRNEQFF.

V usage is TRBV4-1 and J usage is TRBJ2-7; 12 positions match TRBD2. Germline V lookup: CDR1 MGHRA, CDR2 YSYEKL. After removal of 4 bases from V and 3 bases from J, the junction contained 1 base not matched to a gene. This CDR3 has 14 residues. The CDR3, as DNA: TGCGCCAGCAGCCTACTAGCGGGAGGCTACGAGCAGTACTTC. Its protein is CASSLLAGGYEQYF.

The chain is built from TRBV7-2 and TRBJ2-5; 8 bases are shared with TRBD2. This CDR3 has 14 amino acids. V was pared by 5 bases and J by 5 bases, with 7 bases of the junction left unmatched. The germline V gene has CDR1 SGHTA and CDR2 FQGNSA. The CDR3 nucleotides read TGTGCCAGCAGCCCAAGCGGGAGAGGGGAGACCCAGTACTTC. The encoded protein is CASSPSGRGETQYF.

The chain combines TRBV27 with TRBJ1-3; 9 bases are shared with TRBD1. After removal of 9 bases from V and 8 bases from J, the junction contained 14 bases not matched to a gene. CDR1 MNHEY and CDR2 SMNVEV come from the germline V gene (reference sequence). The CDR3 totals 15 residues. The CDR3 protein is CARVTGGLFPDTIYF. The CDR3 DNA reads TGTGCCAGAGTAACAGGGGGCTTATTTCCGGACACCATATATTTT.

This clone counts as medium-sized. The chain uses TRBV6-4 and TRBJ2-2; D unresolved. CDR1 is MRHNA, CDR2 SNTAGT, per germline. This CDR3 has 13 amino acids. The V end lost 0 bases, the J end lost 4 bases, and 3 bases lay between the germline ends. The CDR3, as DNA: TGTGCCAGCAGTGACTCTAGCACCGGGGAGCTGTTTTTT. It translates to CASSDSSTGELFF.

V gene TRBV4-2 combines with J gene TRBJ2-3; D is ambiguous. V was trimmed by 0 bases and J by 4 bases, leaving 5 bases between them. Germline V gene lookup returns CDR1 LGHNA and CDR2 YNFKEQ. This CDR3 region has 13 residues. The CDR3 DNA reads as TGTGCCAGCAGCCAAGAGGGCGCAGATACGCAGTATTTT. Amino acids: CASSQEGADTQYF.

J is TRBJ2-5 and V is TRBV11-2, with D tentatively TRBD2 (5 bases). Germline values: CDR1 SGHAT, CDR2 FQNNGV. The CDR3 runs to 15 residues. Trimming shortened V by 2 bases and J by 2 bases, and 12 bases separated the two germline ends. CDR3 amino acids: CASSLWHREQETQYF. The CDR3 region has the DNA TGTGCCAGCAGCTTATGGCATCGGGAACAAGAGACCCAGTACTTC.

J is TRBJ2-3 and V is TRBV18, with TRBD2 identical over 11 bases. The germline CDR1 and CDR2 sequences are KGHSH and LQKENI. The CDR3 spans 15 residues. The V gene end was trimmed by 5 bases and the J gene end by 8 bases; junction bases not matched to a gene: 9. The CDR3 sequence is CASSTIAGGPVTQYF. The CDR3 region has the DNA TGTGCCAGCTCAACAATAGCGGGAGGGCCGGTTACGCAGTATTTT. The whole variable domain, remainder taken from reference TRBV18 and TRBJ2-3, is NAGVMQNPRHLVRRRGQEARLRCSPMKGHSHVYWYRQLPEEGLKFMVYLQKENIIDESGMPKERFSAEFPKEGPSILRIQQVVRGDSAAYFCASSTIAGGPVTQYFGPGTRLTVL.

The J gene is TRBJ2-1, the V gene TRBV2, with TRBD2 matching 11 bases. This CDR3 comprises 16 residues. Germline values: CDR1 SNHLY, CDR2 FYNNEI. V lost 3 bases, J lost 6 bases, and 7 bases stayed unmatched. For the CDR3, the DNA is TGTGCCAGCAGTGACGATACTAGCGGGGGTTTCAATGAGCAGTTCTTC. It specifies CASSDDTSGGFNEQFF.

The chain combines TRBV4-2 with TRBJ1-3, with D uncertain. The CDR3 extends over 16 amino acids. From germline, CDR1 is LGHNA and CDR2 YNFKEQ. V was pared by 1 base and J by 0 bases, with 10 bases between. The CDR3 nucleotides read TGTGCCAGCAGCCAAGTGGCAGACATCTCTGGAAACACCATATATTTT. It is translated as CASSQVADISGNTIYF.

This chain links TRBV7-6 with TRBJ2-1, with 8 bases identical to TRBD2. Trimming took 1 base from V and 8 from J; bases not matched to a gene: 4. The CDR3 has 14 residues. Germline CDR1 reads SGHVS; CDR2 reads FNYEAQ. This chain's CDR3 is CASSLGGLAYEQFF. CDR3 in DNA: TGTGCCAGCAGCTTAGGAGGACTAGCTTATGAGCAGTTCTTC.

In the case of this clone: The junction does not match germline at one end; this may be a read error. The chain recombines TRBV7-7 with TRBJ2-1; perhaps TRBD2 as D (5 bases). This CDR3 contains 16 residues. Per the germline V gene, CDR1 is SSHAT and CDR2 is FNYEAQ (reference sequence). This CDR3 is CASSLTRASSYNEQFF. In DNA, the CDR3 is TGTGCTAGCAGCTTAACGCGGGCTAGCTCCTACAATGAGCAGTTCTTC.

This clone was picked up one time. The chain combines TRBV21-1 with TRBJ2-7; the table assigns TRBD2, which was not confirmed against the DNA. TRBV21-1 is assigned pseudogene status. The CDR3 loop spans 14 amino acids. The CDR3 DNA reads TGTGCCAGCAGCAATGGGACTACCGCCTACGAGCAGTACTTC. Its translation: CASSNGTTAYEQYF.